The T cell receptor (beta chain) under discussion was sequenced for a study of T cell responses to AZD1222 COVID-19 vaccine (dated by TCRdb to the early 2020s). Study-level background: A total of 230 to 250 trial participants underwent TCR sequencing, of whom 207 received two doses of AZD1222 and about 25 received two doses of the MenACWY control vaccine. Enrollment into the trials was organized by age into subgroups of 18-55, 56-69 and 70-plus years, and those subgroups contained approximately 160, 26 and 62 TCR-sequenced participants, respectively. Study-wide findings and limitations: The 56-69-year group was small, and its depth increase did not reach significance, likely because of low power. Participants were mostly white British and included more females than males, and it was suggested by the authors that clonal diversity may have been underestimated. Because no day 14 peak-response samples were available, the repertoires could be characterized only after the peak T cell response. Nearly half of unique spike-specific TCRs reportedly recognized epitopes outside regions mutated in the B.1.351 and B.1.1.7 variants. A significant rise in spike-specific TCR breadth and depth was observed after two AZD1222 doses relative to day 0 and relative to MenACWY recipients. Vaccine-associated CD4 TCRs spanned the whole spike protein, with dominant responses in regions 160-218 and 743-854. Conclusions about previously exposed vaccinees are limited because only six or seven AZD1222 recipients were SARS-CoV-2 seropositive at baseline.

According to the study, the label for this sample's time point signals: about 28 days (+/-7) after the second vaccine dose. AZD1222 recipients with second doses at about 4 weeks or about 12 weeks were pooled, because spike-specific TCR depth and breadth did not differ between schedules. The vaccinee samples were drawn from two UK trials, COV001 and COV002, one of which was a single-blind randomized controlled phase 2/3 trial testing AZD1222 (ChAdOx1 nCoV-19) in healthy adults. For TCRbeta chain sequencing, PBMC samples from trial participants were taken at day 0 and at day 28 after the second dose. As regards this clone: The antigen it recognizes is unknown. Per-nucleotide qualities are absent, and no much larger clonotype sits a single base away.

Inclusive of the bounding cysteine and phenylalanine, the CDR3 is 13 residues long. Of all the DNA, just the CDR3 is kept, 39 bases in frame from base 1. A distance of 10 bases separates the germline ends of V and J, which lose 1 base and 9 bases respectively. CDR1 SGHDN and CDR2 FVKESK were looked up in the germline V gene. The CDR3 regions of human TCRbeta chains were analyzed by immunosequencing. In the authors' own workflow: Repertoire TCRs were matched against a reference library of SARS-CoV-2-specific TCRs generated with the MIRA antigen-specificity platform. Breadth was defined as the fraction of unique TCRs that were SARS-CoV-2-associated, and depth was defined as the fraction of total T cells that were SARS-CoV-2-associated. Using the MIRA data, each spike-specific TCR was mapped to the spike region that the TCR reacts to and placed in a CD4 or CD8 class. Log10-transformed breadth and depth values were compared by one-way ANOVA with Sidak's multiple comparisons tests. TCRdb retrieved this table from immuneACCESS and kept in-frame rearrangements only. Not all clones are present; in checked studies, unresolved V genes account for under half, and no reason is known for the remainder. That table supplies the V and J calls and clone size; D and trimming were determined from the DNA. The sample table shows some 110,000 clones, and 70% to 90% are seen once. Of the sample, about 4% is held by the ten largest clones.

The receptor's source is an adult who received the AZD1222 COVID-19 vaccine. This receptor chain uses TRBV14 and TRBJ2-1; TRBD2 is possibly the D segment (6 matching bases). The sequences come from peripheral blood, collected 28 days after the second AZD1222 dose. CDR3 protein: CASSQGLASEQFF. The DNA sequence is TGTGCCAGCAGCCAAGGGCTAGCGAGTGAGCAGTTCTTC.